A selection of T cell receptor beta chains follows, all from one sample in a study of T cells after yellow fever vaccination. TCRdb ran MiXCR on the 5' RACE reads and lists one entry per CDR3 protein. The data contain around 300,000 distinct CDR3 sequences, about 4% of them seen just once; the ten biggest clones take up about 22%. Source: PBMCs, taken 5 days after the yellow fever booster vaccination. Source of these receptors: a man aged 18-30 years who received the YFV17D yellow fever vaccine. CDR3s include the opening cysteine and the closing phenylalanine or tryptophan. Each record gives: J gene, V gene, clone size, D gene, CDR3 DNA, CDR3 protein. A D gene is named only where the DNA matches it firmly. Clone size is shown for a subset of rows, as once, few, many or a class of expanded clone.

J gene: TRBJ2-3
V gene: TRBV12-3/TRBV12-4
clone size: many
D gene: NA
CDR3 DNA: TGTGCCAGCAGTTCCCAGGGGGGAACGCAGTATTTT
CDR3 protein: CASSSQGGTQYF

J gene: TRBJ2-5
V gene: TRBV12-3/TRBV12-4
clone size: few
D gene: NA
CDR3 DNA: TGTGCCAGCAGTTTTGGGGGGACAACCCAAGAGACCCAGTACTTC
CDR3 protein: CASSFGGTTQETQYF

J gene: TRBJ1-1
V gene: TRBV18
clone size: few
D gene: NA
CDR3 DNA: TGTGCCAGCTCACCACCGAGGGGTTCGGAAGCTTTCTTT
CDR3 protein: CASSPPRGSEAFF

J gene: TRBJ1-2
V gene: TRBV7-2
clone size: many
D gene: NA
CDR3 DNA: TGTGCCAGCACTGTCCCGGGGGTGAACTATGGCTACACCTTC
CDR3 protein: CASTVPGVNYGYTF

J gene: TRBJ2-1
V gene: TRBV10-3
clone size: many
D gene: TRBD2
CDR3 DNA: TGTGCCATCAGTGGCTTGGGACTAGCGTATAATGAGCAGTTCTTC
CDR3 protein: CAISGLGLAYNEQFF

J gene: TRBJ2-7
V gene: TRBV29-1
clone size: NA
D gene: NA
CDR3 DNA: TGCAGCGTTGTGTCCGGCAGAATATCCTACGAGCAGTACTTC
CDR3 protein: CSVVSGRISYEQYF

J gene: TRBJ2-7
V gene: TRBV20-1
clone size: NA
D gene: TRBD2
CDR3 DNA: TGCAGTGCTAGAGATACGGGACTAGCGGGGGGGCAGTACGAGCAGTACTTC
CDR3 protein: CSARDTGLAGGQYEQYF

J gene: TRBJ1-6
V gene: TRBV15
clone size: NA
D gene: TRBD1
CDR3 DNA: TGTGCCACCAGCAGAGACTCACAGGGGGCTGGGTCACCCCTCCACTTT
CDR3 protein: CATSRDSQGAGSPLHF

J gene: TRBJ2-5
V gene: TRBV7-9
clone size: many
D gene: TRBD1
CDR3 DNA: TGTGCCAGCAGTACCACACAGGGGGCCCTTGGAGAGACCCAGTACTTC
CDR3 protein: CASSTTQGALGETQYF

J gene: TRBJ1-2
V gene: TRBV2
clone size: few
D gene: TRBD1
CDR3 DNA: TGTGCCAGTTTGGGACAGGGGGGCTATGGCTACACCTTC
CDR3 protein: CASLGQGGYGYTF

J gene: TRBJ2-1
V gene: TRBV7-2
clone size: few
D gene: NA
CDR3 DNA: TGTGCCAGCAGTAGGCCCGGGGGACTCAAATACAATGAGCAGTTCTTC
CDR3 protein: CASSRPGGLKYNEQFF

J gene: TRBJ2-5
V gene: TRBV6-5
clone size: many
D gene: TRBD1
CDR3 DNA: TGTGCCAGCAGTTACGAGACAGGGGCCGAGACCCAGTACTTC
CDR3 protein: CASSYETGAETQYF

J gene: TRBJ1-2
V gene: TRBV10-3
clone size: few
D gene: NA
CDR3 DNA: TGTGCCATCAGTGGTGTATATGGCTACACCTTC
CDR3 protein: CAISGVYGYTF

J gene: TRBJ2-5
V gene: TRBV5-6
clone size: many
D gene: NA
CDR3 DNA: TGTGCCAGCAGCTTGAAGGACGGGGAGGTCGAGACCCAGTACTTC
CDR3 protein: CASSLKDGEVETQYF

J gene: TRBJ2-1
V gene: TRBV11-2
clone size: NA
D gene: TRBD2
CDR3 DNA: TGTGCCAGCAGCTTAGGGGGCCCAGCGGGGTTGAGCTCCTACAATGAGCAGTTCTTC
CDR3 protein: CASSLGGPAGLSSYNEQFF

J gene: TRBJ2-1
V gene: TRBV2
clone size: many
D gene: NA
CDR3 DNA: TGTGCCAGCAGAGTGGAGGGGGGGATATACAATGAGCAGTTCTTC
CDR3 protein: CASRVEGGIYNEQFF

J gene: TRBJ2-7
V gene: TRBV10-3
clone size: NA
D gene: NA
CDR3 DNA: TGTGCCATTAAGGCGGCAGGGGTGTACGAGCAGTACTTC
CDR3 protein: CAIKAAGVYEQYF

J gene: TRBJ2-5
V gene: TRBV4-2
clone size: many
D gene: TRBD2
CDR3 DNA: TGTGCCAGCAGCCAAGTCCCCCTCACTCTAGCGGGGGGGCAAGAGACCCAGTACTTC
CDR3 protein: CASSQVPLTLAGGQETQYF

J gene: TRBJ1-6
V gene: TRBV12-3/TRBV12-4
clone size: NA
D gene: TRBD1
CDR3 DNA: TGTGCCACCTCAACCGGGACAGGGAGTTCACCCCTCCACTTT
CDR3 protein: CATSTGTGSSPLHF

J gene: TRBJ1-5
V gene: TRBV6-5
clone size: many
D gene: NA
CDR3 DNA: TGTGCCAGCAGTTACTCGAGAAGGGGTGGACAGCCCCAGCATTTT
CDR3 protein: CASSYSRRGGQPQHF

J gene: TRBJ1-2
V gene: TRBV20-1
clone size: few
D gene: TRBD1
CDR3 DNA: TGCAGTGCTAGAGATCCCCGTGGACAGGGGGAAGGCTATGGCTACACCTTC
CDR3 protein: CSARDPRGQGEGYGYTF